This T cell receptor (beta chain) was identified in a study of T-cell reconstitution after alpha-beta-depleted transplantation in children. Turning to this clonotype: As yet, its antigen is unknown.

CDR1 and CDR2 from the germline V gene are MDHEN and SYDVKM. The CDR3 consists of 15 residues. Trimming removed 5 bases at V and 3 bases at J, with 14 bases between. Unique molecular identifiers were used to barcode this TCRbeta library. MiXCR was run by TCRdb on the PCR reads, yielding one entry per CDR3 protein. The repertoire holds about 980,000 distinct CDR3 sequences, about 26% seen once, with about 28% in the top ten. Notes on the study in general: About two months after transplant, alpha-beta T cells reportedly came from several hundred expanded graft clones. It was newly produced T cells that mostly accounted for T-cell counts and diversity one year after transplant.

Sequencing was performed on PBMCs, mostly from graft donor cells, taken 360 days after TCRalphabeta/CD19-depleted stem cell transplant. The chain is built from TRBV28 and TRBJ1-5; D is ambiguous. The receptor's source is a boy under two years old who had a stem cell transplant for SCID, so the T cells may come from the graft donor. The CDR3: CASSHPGDYNQPQHF. The CDR3 DNA sequence: TGTGCCAGCAGTCACCCCGGGGATTACAATCAGCCCCAGCATTTT.